These 2 T cell receptor beta chains came from one sample sequenced in a study of cytomegalovirus exposure and HLA in healthy donors. It was with 60 Vbeta and 13 Jbeta primers that the PCR ran. Sequencing was performed with immunoSEQ multiplex PCR; in TCRdb, only in-frame clones are kept and a portion is missing. The sample comprises about 120,000 clones, roughly 70% of which are singletons, and approximately 0.9% rests with the top ten. The sequenced sample was PBMCs. These receptors came from a woman aged 25 to 45 in good health and CMV-seronegative.

The rearrangement links TRBV7-8 to TRBJ2-7; 11 nucleotides line up with TRBD2. CDR3 size: 14 residues. J gave up 3 bases and V 7 bases, and 5 bases lay outside the gene matches. CDR1 is SGHVS and CDR2 is FQNEAQ in the germline V gene. The CDR3 nucleotides read TGTGCCAGCATCCCCGGACTAGCGGGCTACGAGCAGTACTTC. This codes for CASIPGLAGYEQYF.

This clone was seen more than once but under ten times. The V gene is TRBV5-1, the J gene TRBJ1-1; D not certain. Looked up from germline, CDR1 is SGHRS and CDR2 is YFSETQ. This CDR3 is 15 amino acids long. Deletions cut 2 bases from V and 4 bases from J, with 15 bases between. The CDR3 reads CASSFLGGMVTEAFF. CDR3 bases: TGCGCCAGCAGCTTCTTAGGAGGGATGGTCACTGAAGCTTTCTTT. Full variable domain (outside the CDR3, taken from reference TRBV5-1 and TRBJ1-1): KAGVTQTPRYLIKTRGQQVTLSCSPISGHRSVSWYQQTPGQGLQFLFEYFSETQRNKGNFPGRFSGRQFSNSRSEMNVSTLELGDSALYLCASSFLGGMVTEAFFGQGTRLTVV.